This TCR beta chain was captured in a study of blood T cell repertoires in COVID-19. Study background: T cells, B-cell-depleted T cells, or PBMCs provided the cDNA or gDNA that served as material.

V shed 2 bases, J shed 5 bases, and the junction held 12 bases outside the gene matches. Germline lookup yields CDR1 SGHVS and CDR2 FQNEAQ. This CDR3 is built from 17 residues. One Seattle source followed patients from active infection through their disease course. As originally analysed: Using reference gene primer amplification, nucleated cell counts were estimated. TCRdb's table, derived via immunoSEQ multiplex PCR, lists solely in-frame clones and lacks some. The D gene and trimming were derived from the DNA, and the V and J assignments and clone size from that table. The sample shows around 220,000 clones, roughly four fifths of them seen only once.

This clonotype was obtained from a woman of 80 years or more with COVID-19, enrolled during active disease. The rearrangement joins TRBV7-8 to TRBJ2-5; the match to TRBD1 covers 9 bases. What was sequenced was peripheral blood. CDR3 residues: CASSLTGTGLRGETQYF. The CDR3 nucleotides are TGTGCCAGCAGCTTAACCGGGACAGGGTTAAGGGGGGAGACCCAGTACTTC. Complete variable domain (other parts from reference TRBV7-8 and TRBJ2-5): GAGVSQSPRYKVAKRGQDVALRCDPISGHVSLFWYQQALGQGPEFLTYFQNEAQLDKSGLPSDRFFAERPEGSVSTLKIQRTQQEDSAVYLCASSLTGTGLRGETQYFGPGTRLLVL.